The rows below give T cell receptor beta chains drawn from one sample of a study of T cells after yellow fever vaccination. Each CDR3 protein gets one entry after TCRdb re-called the 5' RACE reads with MiXCR. Among some 670,000 distinct CDR3 sequences listed, over 9% were seen once. The material was PBMCs, obtained on the day of the yellow fever booster vaccination. The source of these receptors is a man under 40 who received the YFV17D yellow fever vaccine. The CDR3 runs from the conserved cysteine through the conserved F or W. D genes are given only for firm matches. Clone sizes are given selectively: once, few, many, or a class where the clone is expanded.

J,size,D,V,DNA,CDR3
TRBJ2-7,few,-,TRBV14,TGTGCCAGCAGCCAAGATTTTACTGGGCGTAGCTCCTACGAGCAGTACTTC,CASSQDFTGRSSYEQYF
TRBJ2-1,-,TRBD2,TRBV7-3,TGTGCCAGCAGCGAGTACGGGAGGGCCATCGATGAGCAGTTCTTC,CASSEYGRAIDEQFF
TRBJ2-7,few,TRBD1,TRBV6-1,TGTGCCAGCAGCCCCTCGGACAGGGCTTCCTACGAGCAGTACTTC,CASSPSDRASYEQYF
TRBJ1-5,-,-,TRBV7-2,TGTGCCAGCAGCTCCTACCCCGGGACGGTCAATCAGCCCCAGCATTTT,CASSSYPGTVNQPQHF
TRBJ2-4,-,-,TRBV12-3/TRBV12-4,TGTGCCAGCAGTCCCTCGCCAGTACGGGACATTCAGTACTTC,CASSPSPVRDIQYF
TRBJ2-3,many,TRBD2,TRBV18,TGTGCCAGCTCCCTCGGACTAGCCCGAGATACGCAGTATTTT,CASSLGLARDTQYF
TRBJ2-2,-,-,TRBV4-3,TGCGCCAGCAGCCAAGAAACCCTCGGGGAGCTGTTTTTT,CASSQETLGELFF
TRBJ2-7,-,-,TRBV12-3/TRBV12-4,TGTGCCAGCAGGCTAGAGGGCTACGAGCAGTACTTC,CASRLEGYEQYF
TRBJ2-1,few,-,TRBV29-1,TGCAGCGTTGAAGGCCGGGCGCATTCCTACAATGAGCAGTTCTTC,CSVEGRAHSYNEQFF
TRBJ2-7,-,TRBD1,TRBV5-5,TGTGCCAGCAGAAAGGACAGGGTAGAGCAGTACTTC,CASRKDRVEQYF
TRBJ2-1,many,-,TRBV20-1,TGCAGTGCTGCAGACCACAATGAGCAGTTCTTC,CSAADHNEQFF
TRBJ1-5,-,-,TRBV19,TGTGCCAGTAGAAAGGACATTCGGGAGAGGGTGGATCAGCCCCAGCATTTT,CASRKDIRERVDQPQHF
TRBJ2-5,few,-,TRBV9,TGTGCCAGCAGCCTGGGTGGGACTCGGGAGACCCAGTACTTC,CASSLGGTRETQYF
TRBJ2-1,-,-,TRBV15,TGTGCCACCAGCCCACAGATAACACCTCCCTACAATGAGCAGTTCTTC,CATSPQITPPYNEQFF
TRBJ2-5,few,-,TRBV4-2,TGTGCCAGCAGCCTGGGCCAGGCGAGGGAGACCCAGTACTTC,CASSLGQARETQYF
TRBJ1-4,few,-,TRBV5-1,TGCGCCAGCAGCCGAGCATTAGGGGGGGGAGAAAAACTGTTTTTT,CASSRALGGGEKLFF
TRBJ2-1,-,-,TRBV7-2,TGTGCCAGCAGCTTAGACCGGCAGAACAATGAGCAGTTCTTC,CASSLDRQNNEQFF
TRBJ2-7,few,-,TRBV7-9,TGTGCCAGCAGCTTTCTCAGTTCCGAGCAGTACTTC,CASSFLSSEQYF
TRBJ2-5,few,TRBD1,TRBV12-3/TRBV12-4,TGTGCCAGCAGTCACAGGACAGGAGGAGAGACCCAGTACTTC,CASSHRTGGETQYF
TRBJ2-7,-,-,TRBV28,TGTGCCAGCAGTAATCCGGGAGCACCCTACGAGCAGTACTTC,CASSNPGAPYEQYF
TRBJ2-7,many,TRBD2,TRBV12-3/TRBV12-4,TGTGCCAGCAACCCCTCATTTCTAGCGGGAGGCGAGCAGTACTTC,CASNPSFLAGGEQYF
TRBJ2-2,many,-,TRBV13,TGTGCCAGCAGCTTAGGAGACAGACCGAAGACCGGGGAGCTGTTTTTT,CASSLGDRPKTGELFF
TRBJ2-2,few,-,TRBV20-1,TGCAGTGTCCTCCCCCTGACAGGACCGAACACCGGGGAGCTGTTTTTT,CSVLPLTGPNTGELFF
TRBJ2-3,few,-,TRBV7-2,TGTGCCAGCAGCTTAGGGCCGGACTCCACAGATACGCAGTATTTT,CASSLGPDSTDTQYF
TRBJ2-7,few,-,TRBV12-3/TRBV12-4,TGTGCCAGCAGTTTAGCGGTCGGCAGGGGCTACGAGCAGTACTTC,CASSLAVGRGYEQYF
TRBJ2-2,few,-,TRBV30,TGTGCCTGGAGTGTACTAAGCGGGCGGGAGCTGTTTTTT,CAWSVLSGRELFF
TRBJ2-1,few,TRBD2,TRBV5-1,TGCGCCAGCAGCTCGGGGACTAGCTCACGAAACTCCTACAATGAGCAGTTCTTC,CASSSGTSSRNSYNEQFF
TRBJ2-7,few,TRBD2,TRBV28,TGTGCCAGCAGTTCCTTACCTAGCGGGACCTCCTACGAGCAGTACTTC,CASSSLPSGTSYEQYF
TRBJ1-3,-,-,TRBV6-1,TGTGCCAGCAGTGAAGGGGGGGACACCATATATTTT,CASSEGGDTIYF
TRBJ2-7,-,-,TRBV12-3/TRBV12-4,TGTGCCAGCAGCCCCCTACAGGGATCCTACGAGCAGTACTTC,CASSPLQGSYEQYF
TRBJ1-1,-,-,TRBV7-2,TGTGCCAGCAGCGTAGCAGGGGTTGAGGGCACTGAAGCTTTCTTT,CASSVAGVEGTEAFF
TRBJ2-3,few,-,TRBV7-6,TGTGCCAGCAGCTTAGAAGTCTCGGGTGCAGATACGCAGTATTTT,CASSLEVSGADTQYF
TRBJ2-1,many,TRBD2,TRBV5-1,TGCGCCAGCAGCCCTAGCGGGCGCCCTCCGGATGAGCAGTTCTTC,CASSPSGRPPDEQFF
TRBJ2-2,few,-,TRBV4-3,TGCGCCAGCAGCCAAGATCGGGGAGGGGAGCTGTTTTTT,CASSQDRGGELFF
TRBJ2-7,-,TRBD1,TRBV4-3,TGCGCCAGCAAGACCGGGACAGGGGTCGAGCAGTACTTC,CASKTGTGVEQYF
TRBJ2-1,few,-,TRBV2,TGTGCCAGCAGTGGACCCGACAATGAGCAGTTCTTC,CASSGPDNEQFF
TRBJ2-3,-,-,TRBV24-1,TGTGCCACCAGTAACAACAGGGGTGAATTTAGCGGTAGGAGGTCGGATACGCAGTATTTT,CATSNNRGEFSGRRSDTQYF